What follows are 11 T cell receptor beta chains derived from one specimen sequenced in a study of CD8+CD57+ T cells in acquired aplastic anemia. CDR3 and TCR beta VDJ profiling relied on genomic DNA as the template. TCRdb fed the reads into MiXCR, producing one record per CDR3 protein. The sample lists about 190,000 distinct CDR3 sequences, approximately 49% seen once, with about 16% in the top ten. Source material: sorted CD4+, CD8+, or CD8+CD57+ T cells (not recorded which) from PBMCs. These TCRs come from a human donor in good health, serving as a control.

This clonotype was detected a few times. This is likely a read error, given that the CDR3 carries no conserved phenylalanine or tryptophan at its end. J is TRBJ2-7 and V is TRBV7-3; D might be TRBD1 (5 bases). Deletions cut 3 bases from V and 3 bases from J, with 12 bases between. Germline lookup yields CDR1 SGHTA and CDR2 FQGTGA. This CDR3 has 14 amino acids. This CDR3 is CASSLADRNYEQYL. In nucleotides, the CDR3 is TGTGCCAGCAGCTTGGCCGACAGAAACTACGAGCAGTACCTC.

The chain joins TRBV25-1 to TRBJ2-2, with a tentative D call TRBD2 (5 bases). V lost 2 bases and J 0 bases, leaving 7 bases between the germline ends. There are 15 residues in the CDR3. The germline CDR1 and CDR2 sequences are MGHDK and SYGVNS. CDR3 loop: CASSETRANTGELFF. The CDR3 nucleotides are TGTGCCAGCAGTGAAACTAGAGCGAACACCGGGGAGCTGTTTTTT.

This clonotype has ten or more counts. The chain recombines TRBV7-9 with TRBJ2-2; D gene uncertain. The CDR3 loop spans 13 amino acids. In germline, CDR1 is SEHNR, CDR2 FQNEAQ (reference sequence). Trimming cost V 9 bases and J 0 bases, with 8 bases left between them. CDR3 nucleotide sequence: TGTGCCAGTATGGATGCGAACACCGGGGAGCTGTTTTTT. It specifies CASMDANTGELFF.

This sequence joins TRBV7-8 and TRBJ2-7, with D hard to call. V lost 5 bases and J 2 bases, leaving 13 bases between the germline ends. The CDR3 totals 14 residues. Germline loops: CDR1 SGHVS, CDR2 FQNEAQ. The CDR3 region is CASSLMDGPYEQYF. CDR3 DNA sequence: TGTGCCAGCAGCCTAATGGACGGGCCCTACGAGCAGTACTTC.

The gene calls are TRBV20-1 and TRBJ1-2; D is undetermined. The length of the CDR3 is 14 residues. Trimming cost V 2 bases and J 4 bases, with 14 bases left between them. CDR1 and CDR2 from the germline V gene are DFQATT and SNEGSKA (reference sequence). The CDR3 DNA reads as TGCAGTGCTAGAATGTTTCAGAGACTCTATGGCTACACCTTC. Its protein is CSARMFQRLYGYTF.

The genes are TRBV12-3 or TRBV12-4 and TRBJ1-4; unclear D gene. The CDR3 consists of 17 residues. The V and J ends lost 6 bases and 0 bases respectively, with 17 bases between them. This chain's CDR3 is CASSQEPKTPTNEKLFF. CDR3 bases: TGTGCCAGCAGCCAAGAACCGAAGACACCAACTAATGAAAAACTGTTTTTT.

The table lists this clonotype with a count of one. One end of the junction does not line up with germline, which may come from a read error. This chain connects TRBV7-2 to TRBJ2-5; D uncertain. CDR1 and CDR2 from the germline V gene are SGHTA and FQGNSA. The length of the CDR3 is 11 residues. The CDR3 DNA follows: TGTGACAGCAGCCCCAAAGAGACCCAGTACTTC. Its translation: CDSSPKETQYF.

Note on this clonotype: One end of the junction fails to match germline, which may point to a read error. The V gene is TRBV7-6, the J gene TRBJ1-6; D not certain. Germline CDR1 reads SGHVS; CDR2 reads FNYEAQ. The CDR3 is 16 amino acids. CDR3 coding DNA: TGTGCCAGCAGCCTAGCCGGACCGGAGACAAGTTCACCCCTCCACTTT. This gives the protein CASSLAGPETSSPLHF.

This clonotype was detected ten times or more. The genes are TRBV6-5 and TRBJ1-5, with D possibly being TRBD1 (5 bases). The CDR3 contains 16 residues. The ends were cut back, 2 bases at V and 2 bases at J, with 13 bases in the middle. The germline V gene encodes CDR1 MNHEY and CDR2 SVGAGI. CDR3 protein: CASSYGGGRGNQPQHF. The CDR3 DNA reads TGTGCCAGCAGTTACGGGGGAGGTAGGGGCAATCAGCCCCAGCATTTT.

The sample holds many counts of this clonotype. The chain carries TRBV6-5 and TRBJ2-7, with D possibly being TRBD1 (6 bases). The CDR3 runs 14 residues. Germline V CDR1 and CDR2: MNHEY, SVGAGI. V shed 6 bases and J shed 2 bases, with 14 bases lying between them. The CDR3 region has the DNA TGTGCCAGCAGAGAATCCGGGACAACCTACGAGCAGTACTTC. Translating gives CASRESGTTYEQYF.

This chain uses TRBV2 with TRBJ2-7; 8 nucleotides match TRBD1. The germline V gene has CDR1 SNHLY and CDR2 FYNNEI. This CDR3 is built from 14 residues. V was pared by 6 bases and J by 1 base, with 5 bases of the junction left unmatched. The CDR3 reads CASRAGTGSYEQYF. The CDR3 DNA is TGTGCCAGCAGGGCCGGGACAGGATCCTACGAGCAGTACTTC.